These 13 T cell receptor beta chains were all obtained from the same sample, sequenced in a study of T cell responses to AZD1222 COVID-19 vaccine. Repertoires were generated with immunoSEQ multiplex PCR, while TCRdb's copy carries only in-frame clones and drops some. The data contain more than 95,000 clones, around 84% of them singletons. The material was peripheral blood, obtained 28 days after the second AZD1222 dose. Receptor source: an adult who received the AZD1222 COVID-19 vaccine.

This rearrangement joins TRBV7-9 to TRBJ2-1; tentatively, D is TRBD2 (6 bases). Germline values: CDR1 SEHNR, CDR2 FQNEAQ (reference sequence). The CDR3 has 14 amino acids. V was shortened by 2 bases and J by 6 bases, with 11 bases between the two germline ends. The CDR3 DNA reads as TGTGCCAGCAGCTTATTTGCGGGGCGCAATGAGCAGTTCTTC. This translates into CASSLFAGRNEQFF. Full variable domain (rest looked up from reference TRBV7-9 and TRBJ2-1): DTGVSQNPRHKITKRGQNVTFRCDPISEHNRLYWYRQTLGQGPEFLTYFQNEAQLEKSRLLSDRFSAERPKGSFSTLEIQRTEQGDSAMYLCASSLFAGRNEQFFGPGTRLTVL.

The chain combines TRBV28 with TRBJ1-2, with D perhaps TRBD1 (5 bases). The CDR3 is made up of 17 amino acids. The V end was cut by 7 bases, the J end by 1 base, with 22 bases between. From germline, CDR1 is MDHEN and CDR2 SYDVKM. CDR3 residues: CASTVFTGAYLNYGYTF. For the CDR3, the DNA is TGTGCCAGCACCGTTTTCACAGGTGCCTACCTTAACTATGGCTACACCTTC.

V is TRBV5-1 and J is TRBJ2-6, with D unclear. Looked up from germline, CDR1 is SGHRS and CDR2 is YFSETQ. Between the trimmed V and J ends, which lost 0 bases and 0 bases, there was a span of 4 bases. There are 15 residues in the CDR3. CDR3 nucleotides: TGCGCCAGCAGCTTGGGGAACTCTGGGGCCAACGTCCTGACTTTC. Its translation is CASSLGNSGANVLTF.

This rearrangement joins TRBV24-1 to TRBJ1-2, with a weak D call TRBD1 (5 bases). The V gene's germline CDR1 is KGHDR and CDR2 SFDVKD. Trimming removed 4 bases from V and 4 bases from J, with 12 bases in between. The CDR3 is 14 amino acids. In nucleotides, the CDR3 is TGTGCCACCAGTGAGGCCCGGGACGGCTATGGCTACACCTTC. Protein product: CATSEARDGYGYTF.

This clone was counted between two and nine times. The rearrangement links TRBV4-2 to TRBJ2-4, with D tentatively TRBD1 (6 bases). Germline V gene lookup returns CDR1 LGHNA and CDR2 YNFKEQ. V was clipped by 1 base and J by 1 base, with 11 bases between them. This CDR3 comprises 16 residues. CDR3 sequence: CASSQAWTVAKNIQYF. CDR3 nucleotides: TGTGCCAGCAGCCAAGCATGGACAGTGGCCAAAAACATTCAGTACTTC.

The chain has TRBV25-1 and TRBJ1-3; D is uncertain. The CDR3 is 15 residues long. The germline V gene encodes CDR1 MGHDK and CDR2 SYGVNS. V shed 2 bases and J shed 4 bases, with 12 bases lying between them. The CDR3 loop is CASSEGITVGNTIYF. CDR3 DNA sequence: TGTGCCAGCAGTGAAGGCATTACCGTGGGAAACACCATATATTTT. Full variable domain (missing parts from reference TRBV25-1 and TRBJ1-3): EADIYQTPRYLVIGTGKKITLECSQTMGHDKMYWYQQDPGMELHLIHYSYGVNSTEKGDLSSESTVSRIRTEHFPLTLESARPSHTSQYLCASSEGITVGNTIYFGEGSWLTVV.

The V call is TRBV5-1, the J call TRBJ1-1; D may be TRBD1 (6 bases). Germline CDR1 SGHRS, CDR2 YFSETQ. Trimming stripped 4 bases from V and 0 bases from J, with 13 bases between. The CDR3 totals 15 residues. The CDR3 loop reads CASSPPGHMNTEAFF. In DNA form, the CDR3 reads TGCGCCAGCAGCCCGCCGGGACACATGAACACTGAAGCTTTCTTT.

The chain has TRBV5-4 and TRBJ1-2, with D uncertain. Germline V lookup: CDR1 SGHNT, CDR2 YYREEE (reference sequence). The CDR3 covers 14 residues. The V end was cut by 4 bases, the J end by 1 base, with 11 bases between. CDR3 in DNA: TGTGCCAGCAGCGCGGACGGACTTAACTATGGCTACACCTTC. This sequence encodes CASSADGLNYGYTF.

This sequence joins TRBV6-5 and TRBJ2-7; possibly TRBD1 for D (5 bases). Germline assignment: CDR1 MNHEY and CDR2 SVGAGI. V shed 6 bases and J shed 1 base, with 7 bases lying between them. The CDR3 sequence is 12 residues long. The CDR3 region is CASRGLSYEQYF. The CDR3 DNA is TGTGCCAGCAGGGGGCTATCCTACGAGCAGTACTTC.

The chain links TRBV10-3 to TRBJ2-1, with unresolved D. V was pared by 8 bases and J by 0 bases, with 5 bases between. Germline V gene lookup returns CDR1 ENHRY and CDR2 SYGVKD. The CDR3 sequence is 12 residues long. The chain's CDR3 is CAIRSSYNEQFF. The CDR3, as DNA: TGTGCCATCCGGAGCTCCTACAATGAGCAGTTCTTC.

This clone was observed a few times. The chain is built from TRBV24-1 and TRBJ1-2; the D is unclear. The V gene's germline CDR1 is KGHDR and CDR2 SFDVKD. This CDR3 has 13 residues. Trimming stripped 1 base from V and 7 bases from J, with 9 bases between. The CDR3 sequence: CATSDFGKPGYTF. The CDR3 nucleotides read TGTGCCACCAGTGATTTCGGAAAGCCTGGCTACACCTTC.

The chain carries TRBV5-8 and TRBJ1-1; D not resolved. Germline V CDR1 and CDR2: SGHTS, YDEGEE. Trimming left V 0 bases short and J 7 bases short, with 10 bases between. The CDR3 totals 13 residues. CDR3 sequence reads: CASSLVRFLEAFF. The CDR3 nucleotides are TGTGCCAGCAGCTTGGTGAGGTTCCTTGAAGCTTTCTTT.

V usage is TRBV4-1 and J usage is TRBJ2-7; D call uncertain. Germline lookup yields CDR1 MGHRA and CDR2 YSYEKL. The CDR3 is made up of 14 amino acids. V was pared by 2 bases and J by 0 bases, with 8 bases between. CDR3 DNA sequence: TGCGCCAGCAGCCAACCTTACAACTCCTACGAGCAGTACTTC. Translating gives CASSQPYNSYEQYF.